This T cell receptor (beta chain) was sequenced for a study of siplizumab effects on memory and regulatory T cells. Measured with immunoSEQ multiplex PCR; TCRdb has only the in-frame clones, and not every one. Of about 50,000 clones in the sample, roughly 92% were seen once. V was clipped by 0 bases and J by 4 bases; unmatched bases: 2. This CDR3 has 14 amino acids. CDR1 and CDR2 (germline): MNHEY, SMNVEV (reference sequence). This clone was observed a handful of times. This TCR came from a human donor in good health. Source material: CD8+ T cells sorted from blood. The genes are TRBV27 and TRBJ1-2, with TRBD1 matching 7 bases. Here the CDR3 reads CASSLSGQIYGYTF. The CDR3, as DNA: TGTGCCAGCAGTTTATCGGGACAGATCTATGGCTACACCTTC.